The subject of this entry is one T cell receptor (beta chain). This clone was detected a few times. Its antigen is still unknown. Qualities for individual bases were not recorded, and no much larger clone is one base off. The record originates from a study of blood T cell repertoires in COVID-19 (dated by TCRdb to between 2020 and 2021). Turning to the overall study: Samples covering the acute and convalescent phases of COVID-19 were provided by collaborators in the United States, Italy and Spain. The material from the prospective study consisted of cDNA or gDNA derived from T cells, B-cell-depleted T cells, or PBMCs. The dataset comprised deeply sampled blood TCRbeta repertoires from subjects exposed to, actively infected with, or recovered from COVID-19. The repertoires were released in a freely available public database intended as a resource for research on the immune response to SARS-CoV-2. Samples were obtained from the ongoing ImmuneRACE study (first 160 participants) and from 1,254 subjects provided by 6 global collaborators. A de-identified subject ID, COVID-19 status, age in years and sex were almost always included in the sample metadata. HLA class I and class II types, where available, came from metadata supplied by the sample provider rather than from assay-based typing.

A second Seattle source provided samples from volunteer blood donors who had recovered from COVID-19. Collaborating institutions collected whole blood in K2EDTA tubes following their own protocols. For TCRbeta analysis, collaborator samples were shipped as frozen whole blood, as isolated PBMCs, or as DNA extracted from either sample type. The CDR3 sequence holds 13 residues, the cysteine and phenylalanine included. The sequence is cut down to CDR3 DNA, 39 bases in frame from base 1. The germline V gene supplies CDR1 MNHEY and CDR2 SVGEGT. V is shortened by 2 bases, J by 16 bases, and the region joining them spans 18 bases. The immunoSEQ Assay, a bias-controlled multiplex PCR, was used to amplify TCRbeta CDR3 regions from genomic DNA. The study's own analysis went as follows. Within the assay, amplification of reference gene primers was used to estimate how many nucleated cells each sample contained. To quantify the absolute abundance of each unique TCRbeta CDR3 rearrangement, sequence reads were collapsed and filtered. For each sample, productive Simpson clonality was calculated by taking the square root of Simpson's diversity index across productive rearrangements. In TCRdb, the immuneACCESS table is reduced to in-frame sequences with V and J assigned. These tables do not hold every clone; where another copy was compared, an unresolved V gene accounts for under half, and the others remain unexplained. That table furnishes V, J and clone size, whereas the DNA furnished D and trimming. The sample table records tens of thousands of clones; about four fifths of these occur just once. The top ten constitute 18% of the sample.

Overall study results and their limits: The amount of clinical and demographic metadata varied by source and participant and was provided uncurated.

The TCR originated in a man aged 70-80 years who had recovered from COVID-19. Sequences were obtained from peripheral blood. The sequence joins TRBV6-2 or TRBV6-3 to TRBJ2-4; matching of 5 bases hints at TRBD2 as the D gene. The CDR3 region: CASSYGPGNGVYF. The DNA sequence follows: TGTGCCAGCAGTTACGGGCCTGGAAACGGGGTATACTTC.